A selection of T cell receptor beta chains follows, all from one sample in a study of blood T cells in healthy people across ages. TCRdb re-called the 5' RACE reads through MiXCR, storing one row per CDR3 protein. The profile shows approximately 800,000 distinct CDR3 sequences, around half of them singletons. Sequencing input: blood. These TCRs come from a man aged 80 or over in good health. Each CDR3 is given with its conserved first and last residue. D genes are given only for firm matches. The size of a clone is reported for some rows only, either as once, few or many, or as a class for expanded clones.

>TRBV10-3|TRBJ1-1|.|TRBD1
CAISEDRGRNTEAFF
TGTGCCATCAGTGAGGACAGGGGGAGGAACACTGAAGCTTTCTTT
>TRBV7-7|TRBJ2-1|.|TRBD1
CASSVLAGTGVNNEQFF
TGTGCCAGCAGCGTCCTTGCGGGGACAGGGGTTAACAATGAGCAGTTCTTC
>TRBV5-1|TRBJ1-1|.|TRBD1
CASSLAGATGLPRAFF
TGCGCCAGCAGCTTGGCCGGTGCGACAGGGTTGCCCAGAGCTTTCTTT
>TRBV6-2/TRBV6-3|TRBJ2-1|once|TRBD2
CASSYRDYSYNEQFF
TGTGCCAGCAGTTACCGGGACTATTCTTACAATGAGCAGTTCTTC
>TRBV20-1|TRBJ2-1|many|TRBD2
CSARSLAGDYNEQFF
TGCAGTGCTAGATCGTTAGCGGGGGACTACAATGAGCAGTTCTTC
>TRBV25-1|TRBJ2-3|.|.
CASSSPGPALTDTQYF
TGTGCCAGCAGTTCCCCAGGGCCAGCACTCACAGATACGCAGTATTTT
>TRBV9|TRBJ2-1|few|.
CASSVSQGGGDEQFF
TGTGCCAGCAGCGTATCACAGGGAGGAGGGGATGAGCAGTTCTTC
>TRBV5-1|TRBJ2-1|.|.
CASSGPAQTQFF
TGCGCCAGCAGCGGTCCGGCACAGACGCAGTTCTTC
>TRBV5-1|TRBJ2-7|.|TRBD2
CASSLAGSGALGDEQYF
TGCGCCAGCAGCTTGGCAGGAAGCGGGGCGTTAGGGGATGAGCAGTACTTC
>TRBV9|TRBJ1-5|.|.
CASSTTGTQPQHF
TGTGCCAGCAGTACTACAGGGACTCAGCCCCAGCATTTT
>TRBV29-1|TRBJ2-7|.|.
CSVGAGGGVSYEQYF
TGCAGCGTTGGAGCCGGAGGTGGGGTATCCTACGAGCAGTACTTC
>TRBV11-2|TRBJ2-5|.|TRBD2
CASSLGSGGLQETQYF
TGTGCCAGCAGCTTAGGCTCGGGGGGGCTCCAAGAGACCCAGTACTTC
>TRBV24-1|TRBJ2-7|once|.
CATSDGTRAGQYF
TGTGCCACCAGTGATGGGACCAGAGCTGGGCAGTACTTC
>TRBV24-1|TRBJ2-1|.|TRBD2
CATSDFPQLAGGPGEQFF
TGTGCCACCAGTGATTTCCCTCAACTAGCGGGAGGGCCTGGGGAGCAGTTCTTC
>TRBV19|TRBJ2-4|.|.
CASSMPQGAKNIQYF
TGTGCCAGTAGTATGCCCCAGGGAGCCAAAAACATTCAGTACTTC
>TRBV5-1|TRBJ2-1|.|.
CASSLVASGSRGLNYNEQFF
TGCGCCAGCAGCTTGGTGGCTTCCGGGTCCCGAGGTTTGAATTACAATGAGCAGTTCTTC
>TRBV4-2|TRBJ1-1|.|.
CASSRGRLMNTEAFF
TGTGCCAGCAGCAGGGGACGGCTCATGAACACTGAAGCTTTCTTT
>TRBV27|TRBJ2-5|.|TRBD2
CAGARGGETQYF
TGTGCCGGCGCACGGGGGGGAGAGACCCAGTACTTC
>TRBV7-8|TRBJ2-3|few|.
CASSLGVARGTDTQYF
TGTGCCAGCAGCTTAGGCGTCGCGCGGGGCACAGATACGCAGTATTTT
>TRBV10-3|TRBJ2-3|.|TRBD2
CAISGLAGGLADTQYF
TGTGCCATCAGTGGCCTTGCGGGAGGGCTAGCAGATACGCAGTATTTT
>TRBV2|TRBJ1-1|.|.
CASRAWTEAFF
TGTGCCAGCAGGGCGTGGACTGAAGCTTTCTTT
>TRBV5-1|TRBJ2-7|.|TRBD2
CASSLPREGGTYNEQYF
TGCGCCAGCAGCTTGCCGCGGGAGGGCGGAACCTACAATGAGCAGTACTTC
>TRBV6-5|TRBJ2-3|.|TRBD2
CASSEAGYTETQYF
TGTGCCAGCAGCGAAGCGGGATACACAGAGACGCAGTATTTT
>TRBV12-3/TRBV12-4|TRBJ1-4|.|TRBD1
CASSRDRGVKLFF
TGTGCCAGCAGCAGGGACAGGGGAGTCAAACTGTTTTTT
>TRBV29-1|TRBJ2-7|.|.
CSVEGSGGSKKQYF
TGCAGCGTTGAAGGTAGCGGTGGTTCTAAGAAGCAGTACTTC
>TRBV5-1|TRBJ1-1|few|.
CASSKTLDEAFF
TGCGCCAGCAGCAAGACTCTAGATGAAGCTTTCTTT
>TRBV6-5|TRBJ2-7|.|.
CASSYNPRGEQYF
TGTGCCAGCAGTTACAACCCTCGAGGGGAGCAGTACTTC
>TRBV11-2|TRBJ2-1|.|TRBD2
CASSLAPGTSFVEQFF
TGTGCCAGCAGCTTAGCTCCGGGGACTAGTTTCGTTGAGCAGTTCTTC
>TRBV4-2|TRBJ2-1|few|TRBD2
CASSQETSGNNEQFF
TGTGCCAGCAGCCAAGAAACTAGCGGCAACAATGAGCAGTTCTTC